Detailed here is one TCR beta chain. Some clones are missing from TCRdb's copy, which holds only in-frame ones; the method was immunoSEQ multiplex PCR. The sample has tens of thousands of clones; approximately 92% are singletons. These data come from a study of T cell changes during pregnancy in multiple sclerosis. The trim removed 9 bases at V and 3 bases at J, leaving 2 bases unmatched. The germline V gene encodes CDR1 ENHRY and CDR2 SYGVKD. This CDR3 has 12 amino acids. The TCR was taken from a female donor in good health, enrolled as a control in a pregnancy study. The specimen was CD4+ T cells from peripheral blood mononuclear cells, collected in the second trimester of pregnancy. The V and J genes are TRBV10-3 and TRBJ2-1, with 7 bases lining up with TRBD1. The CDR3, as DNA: TGTGCCATTGGGACAGACTACAATGAGCAGTTCTTC. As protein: CAIGTDYNEQFF.